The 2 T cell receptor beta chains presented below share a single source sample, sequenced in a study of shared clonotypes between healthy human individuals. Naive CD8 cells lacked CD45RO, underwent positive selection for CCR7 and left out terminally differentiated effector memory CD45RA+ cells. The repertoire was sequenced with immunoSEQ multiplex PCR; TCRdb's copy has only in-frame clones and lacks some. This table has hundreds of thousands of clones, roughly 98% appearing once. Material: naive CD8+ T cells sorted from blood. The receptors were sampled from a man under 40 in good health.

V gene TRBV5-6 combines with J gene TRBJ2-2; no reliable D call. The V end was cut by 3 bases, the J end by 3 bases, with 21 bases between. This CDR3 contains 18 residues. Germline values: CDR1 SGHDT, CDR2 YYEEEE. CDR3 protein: CASSYQRPLTGHTGELFF. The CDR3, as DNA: TGTGCCAGCAGCTATCAAAGGCCCCTCACGGGTCACACCGGGGAGCTGTTTTTT.

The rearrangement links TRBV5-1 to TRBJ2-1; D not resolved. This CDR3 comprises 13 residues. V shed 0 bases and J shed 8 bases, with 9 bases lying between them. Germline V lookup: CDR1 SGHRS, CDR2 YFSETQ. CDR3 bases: TGCGCCAGCAGCTTGGTGCCAGGTGATGAGCAGTTCTTC. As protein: CASSLVPGDEQFF.